The 5 T cell receptor beta chains presented below share a single source sample, sequenced in a study of blood T cell repertoires in COVID-19. TCRdb's table, derived via immunoSEQ multiplex PCR, lists solely in-frame clones and lacks some. The data hold under 200,000 clones, with more than 75% observed a single time. Sequences were obtained from peripheral blood. All receptors come from a woman between 45 and 65 years old with COVID-19, enrolled during active disease.

The chain has TRBV5-1 and TRBJ1-2, with D possibly matching TRBD1 (5 bases). The V gene lost 0 bases and the J gene lost 4 bases, with 13 bases spanning the gap. CDR3 length: 15 amino acids. Germline lookup yields CDR1 SGHRS and CDR2 YFSETQ. DNA of the CDR3: TGCGCCAGCAGCTTGGACGAGGGGAGGGTCTATGGCTACACCTTC. Protein sequence: CASSLDEGRVYGYTF.

CDR3 protein: CALRWGSGEKNIQYF. CDR3 sequence (DNA): TGTGCCCTCAGGTGGGGTAGCGGGGAAAAAAACATTCAGTACTTC. V usage is TRBV30 and J usage is TRBJ2-4; 8 nucleotides line up with TRBD2. V was pared by 8 bases and J by 4 bases, with 13 bases of the junction left unmatched. Germline V gene data show CDR1 as GTSNPN and CDR2 as SVGIG (reference sequence). There are 15 residues in the CDR3.

This clone turned up a few times. The gene calls are TRBV9 and TRBJ1-5, with D hard to call. CDR3 size: 15 residues. V gave up 4 bases and J gave up 0 bases, with 11 bases separating them. Germline CDR1 SGDLS, CDR2 YYNGEE. The CDR3 is CASSPDPSSNQPQHF. The DNA for the CDR3 is TGTGCCAGCAGCCCCGATCCTAGTAGCAATCAGCCCCAGCATTTT. Full variable domain (rest looked up from reference TRBV9 and TRBJ1-5): DSGVTQTPKHLITATGQRVTLRCSPRSGDLSVYWYQQSLDQGLQFLIQYYNGEERAKGNILERFSAQQFPDLHSELNLSSLELGDSALYFCASSPDPSSNQPQHFGDGTRLSIL.

This chain joins TRBV6-2 or TRBV6-3 and TRBJ2-1; possible D gene TRBD1, 6 bases. Germline lookup yields CDR1 MNHEY and CDR2 SVGEGT. V lost 4 bases and J 5 bases, leaving 15 bases between the germline ends. The CDR3 has 15 residues. Here the CDR3 reads CASSSIQGWDNEQFF. The CDR3 coding sequence is TGTGCCAGCAGTTCGATACAGGGTTGGGACAATGAGCAGTTCTTC.

This rearrangement joins TRBV2 to TRBJ1-3; D possibly corresponds to TRBD1 (6 bases). Germline CDR1 reads SNHLY; CDR2 reads FYNNEI. The CDR3 is 14 amino acids. Between the trimmed V and J ends, which lost 7 bases and 0 bases, there was a span of 10 bases. The CDR3 DNA follows: TGTGCCAGCAAAAGGGGGTCCTCTGGAAACACCATATATTTT. Amino acids: CASKRGSSGNTIYF.